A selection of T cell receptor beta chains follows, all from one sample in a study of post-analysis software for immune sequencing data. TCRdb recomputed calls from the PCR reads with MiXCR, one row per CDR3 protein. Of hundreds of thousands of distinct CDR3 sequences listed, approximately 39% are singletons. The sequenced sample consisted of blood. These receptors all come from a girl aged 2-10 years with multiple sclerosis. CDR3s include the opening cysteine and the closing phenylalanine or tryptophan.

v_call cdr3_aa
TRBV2 CASSEPGRAGGYQETQYF
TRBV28 CASSPPGTSIPDTQYF
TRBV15 CATSYVGQPQHF
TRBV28 CASNPFISYNEQFF
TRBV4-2 CASREAGVCNEQFF
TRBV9 CASSPGGYSREKLFF
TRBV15 CATSRGPGSSIAQPQHF
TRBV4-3 CASSTTGTAKNIQYF
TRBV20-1 CSARDGPEDTDTQYF
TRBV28 CASRRSSGNNEQFF
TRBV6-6 CASSPLLHYEQYF
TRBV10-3 CAISESGQITGYNEQFF
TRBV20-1 CSATHTGFGYTF
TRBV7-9 CPDRATAHYGYTF
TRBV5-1 CASSSSGYNEQFF
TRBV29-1 CSVVGSRWGPSEQYF
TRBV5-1 CASSLRWTRSYNEQFF
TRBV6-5 CASSFYYEQFF
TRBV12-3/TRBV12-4 CASTQWGLAENNEQFF
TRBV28 CASSSLPERLAKNIQYF
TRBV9 CASSVSGGPHEQYF
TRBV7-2 CASIRWAGGPSDTQYF
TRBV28 CASSLLRGGSSYNSPLHF
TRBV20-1 CSATGASGGGSPLHF
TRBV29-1 CSVKLAGLSYEQYF
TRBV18 CASSPTGQFNEKLFF
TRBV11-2 CASSPSPRREQFF
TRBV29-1 CSVEDPSGRIPSEQYF
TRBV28 CASNKLGPRETQFF
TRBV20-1 CSAADSTNNGHQHF
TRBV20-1 CSASYTSGVSGTDTQYF